The clone carrying this T cell receptor (beta chain) has just a few counts. Its antigen is unidentified. These data originate in a study of T cell repertoires in cytomegalovirus infection. The overall study: Public signatures in TCR beta pointed to CMV infection and matching HLA type. The study's findings and limits: CMV-specific TCR beta clonotypes restricted by HLA-C dominated the ex vivo response. Using cumulative public TCR beta family frequency, the authors identified those who carried CMV together with the relevant HLA.

Via MiXCR, TCRdb re-called the reads, giving one row per CDR3 protein. The data hold approximately 500,000 distinct CDR3 sequences, with 26% observed a single time. The TCR originated in a human donor in good health (CMV status not recorded). Some clones in this sample may be carry-over from other donors' samples. Sequences were obtained from PBMCs.

The DNA of the CDR3 is TGTGCCAGCAGCACCATGGGGCATCAACAGTTCTTC. Protein: CASSTMGHQQFF. The chain employs TRBV3-1 and TRBJ2-1, with a weak D call TRBD1 (5 bases). The germline V gene encodes CDR1 LGHDT and CDR2 YNNKEL (reference sequence). The ends were cut back, 5 bases at V and 13 bases at J, with 15 bases in the middle. The CDR3 extends over 12 amino acids.